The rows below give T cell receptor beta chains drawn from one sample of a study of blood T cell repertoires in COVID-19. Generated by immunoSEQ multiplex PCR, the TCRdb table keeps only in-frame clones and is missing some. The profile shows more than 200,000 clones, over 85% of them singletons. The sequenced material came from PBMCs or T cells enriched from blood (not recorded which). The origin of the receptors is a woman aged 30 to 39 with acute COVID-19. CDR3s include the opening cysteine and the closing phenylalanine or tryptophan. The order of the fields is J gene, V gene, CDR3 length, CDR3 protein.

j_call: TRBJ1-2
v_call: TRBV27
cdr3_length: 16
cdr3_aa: CASSLRPTGVLYGYTF

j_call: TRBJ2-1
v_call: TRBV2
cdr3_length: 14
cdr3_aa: CASVSGGRYNEQFF

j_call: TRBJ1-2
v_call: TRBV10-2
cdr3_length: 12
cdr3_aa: CASGQGDYGYTF

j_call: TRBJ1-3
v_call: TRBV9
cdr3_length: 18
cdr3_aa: CASSVATQGPLVGNTIYF

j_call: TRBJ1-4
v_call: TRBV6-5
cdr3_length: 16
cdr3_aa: CASSYGAGGGNEKLFF

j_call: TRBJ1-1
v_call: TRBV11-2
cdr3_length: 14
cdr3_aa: CASSLAYRDTEAFF

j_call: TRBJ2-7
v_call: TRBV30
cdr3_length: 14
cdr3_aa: CAWSVGGDTYEQYF

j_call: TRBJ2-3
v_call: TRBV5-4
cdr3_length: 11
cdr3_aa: CASTSRDTQYF

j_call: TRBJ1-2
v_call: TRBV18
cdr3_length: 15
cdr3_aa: CASSPLEARIRGYTF

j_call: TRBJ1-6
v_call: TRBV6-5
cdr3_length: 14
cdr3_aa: CASSRSSYNSPLHF

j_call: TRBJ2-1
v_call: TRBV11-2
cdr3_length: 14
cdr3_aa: CASSPRLGGNEQFF

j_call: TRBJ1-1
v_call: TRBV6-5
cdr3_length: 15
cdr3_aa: CASSYHRTSNTEAFF

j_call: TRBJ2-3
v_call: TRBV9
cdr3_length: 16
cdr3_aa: CASSPRLTEGTDTQYF

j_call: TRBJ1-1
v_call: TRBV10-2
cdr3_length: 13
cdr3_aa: CASRVEVWTEAFF

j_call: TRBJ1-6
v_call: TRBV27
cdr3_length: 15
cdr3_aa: CASSYTGTGTSPLHF

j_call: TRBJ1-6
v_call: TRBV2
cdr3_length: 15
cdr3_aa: CASSDDRGYNSPLHF

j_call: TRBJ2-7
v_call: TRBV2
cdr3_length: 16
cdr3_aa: CATTVGRDREWYEQYF

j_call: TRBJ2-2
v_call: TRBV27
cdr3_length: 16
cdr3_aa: CASSSTSGGHTGELFF

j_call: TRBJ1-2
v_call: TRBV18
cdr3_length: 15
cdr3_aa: CASSPSPQGDYGYTF

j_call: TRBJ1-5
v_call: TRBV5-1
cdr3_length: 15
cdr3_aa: CASSRSTGSNQPQHF

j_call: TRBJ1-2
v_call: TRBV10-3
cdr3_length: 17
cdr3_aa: CAISDHGTDPTNYGYTF

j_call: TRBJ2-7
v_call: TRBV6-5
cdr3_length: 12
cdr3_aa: CATKGDHYEQYF

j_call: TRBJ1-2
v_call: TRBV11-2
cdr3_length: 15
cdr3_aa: CASSSRTGGGYGYTF

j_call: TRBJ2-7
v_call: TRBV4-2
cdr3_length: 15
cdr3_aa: CASSQETSGGYEQYF

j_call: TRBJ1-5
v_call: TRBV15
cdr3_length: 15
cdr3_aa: CATSVDRTKSQPQHF

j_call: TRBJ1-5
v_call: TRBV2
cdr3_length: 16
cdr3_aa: CASSPEPTGMGQPQHF

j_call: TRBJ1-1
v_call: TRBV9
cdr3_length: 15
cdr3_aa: CASSVLGTVNTEAFF

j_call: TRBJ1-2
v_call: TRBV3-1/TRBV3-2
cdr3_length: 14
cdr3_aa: CASSLTESNYGYTF

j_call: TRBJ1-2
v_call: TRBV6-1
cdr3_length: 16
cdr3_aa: CASSEVRGGGNYGYTF

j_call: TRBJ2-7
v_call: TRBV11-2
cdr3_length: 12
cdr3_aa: CASSLSRDRKYF

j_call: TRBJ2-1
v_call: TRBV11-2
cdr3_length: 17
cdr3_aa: CASSLGLAGGSYNEQFF

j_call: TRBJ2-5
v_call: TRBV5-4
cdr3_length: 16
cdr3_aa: CASSLPLAGPQETQYF

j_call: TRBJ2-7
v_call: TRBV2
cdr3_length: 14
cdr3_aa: CASTLGQATYEQYF

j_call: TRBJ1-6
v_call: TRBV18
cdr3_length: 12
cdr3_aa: CASSFDNSPLHF

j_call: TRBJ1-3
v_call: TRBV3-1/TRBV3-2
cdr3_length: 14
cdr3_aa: CASSPSNSGNTIYF

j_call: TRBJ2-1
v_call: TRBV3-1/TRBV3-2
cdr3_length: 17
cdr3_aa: CASSQGTGPVIGGEQFF

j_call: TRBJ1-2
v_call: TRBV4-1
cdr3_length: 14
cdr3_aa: CASSFPGVGYGYTF

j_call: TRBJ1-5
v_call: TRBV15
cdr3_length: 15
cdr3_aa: CATSNGQGGSQPQHF

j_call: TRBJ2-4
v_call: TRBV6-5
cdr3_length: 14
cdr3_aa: CASRSTANLNIQYF

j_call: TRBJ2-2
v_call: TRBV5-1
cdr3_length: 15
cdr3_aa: CASSLGASNTGELFF